This T cell receptor (beta chain) emerged from a study of blood T cell repertoires in COVID-19. Study-level information: In each case, the material was cDNA or gDNA derived from T cells, B-cell-depleted T cells, or PBMCs.

V was pared by 6 bases and J by 5 bases, with 9 bases between. CDR1 is KGHSH and CDR2 is LQKENI in the germline V gene. The CDR3 consists of 12 residues. Measured with immunoSEQ multiplex PCR; TCRdb has only the in-frame clones, and not every one. In the table there are 79,000 or so clones, more than 75% of which are singletons. The sequence was collected from a human donor in a cohort sampled during active COVID-19. The V and J genes are TRBV18 and TRBJ2-3; possible D gene TRBD2, 6 bases. Material for sequencing was peripheral blood. The chain's CDR3 is CASSGGRDTQYF. The CDR3 nucleotides are TGTGCCAGCTCGGGGGGAAGAGATACGCAGTATTTT.